One and the same sample provided the 10 T cell receptor beta chains below, sequenced in a study of vaccination and CD4 T cells after COVID-19. These receptors' antigens are unknown. Sequenced with the Oncomine TCR Beta short-read assay was DNA taken from cultured CD4+ T cells. TCRdb used MiXCR to reprocess the PCR reads, holding one entry per CDR3 protein. The sample shows about 10,000 distinct CDR3 sequences, around 38% of them seen only once. The treatment is: approximately nine-day PBMC culture with coronavirus spike peptide pools or control peptides (ViraFEST assay). Researchers collected the unexposed donor's CD4+ T cells before the COVID-19 pandemic (2011-2018). The sequenced sample was CD4+ T cells from blood, cultured in vitro. Receptor source: a human donor in good health.

This clonotype was observed a few times. The rearrangement joins TRBV20-1 to TRBJ1-3; 10 bases are shared with TRBD1. V lost 2 bases and J lost 2; bases outside the gene matches: 3. Germline V gene lookup returns CDR1 DFQATT and CDR2 SNEGSKA (reference sequence). This CDR3 has 15 residues. The CDR3 protein is CSARKDRGPGNTIYF. The DNA of the CDR3 is TGCAGTGCTAGAAAAGACAGGGGGCCTGGAAACACCATATATTTT.

The rearrangement joins TRBV20-1 to TRBJ1-5; D is perhaps TRBD1 (6 bases). Germline V gene lookup returns CDR1 DFQATT and CDR2 SNEGSKA (reference sequence). This CDR3 region has 14 residues. The V gene lost 6 bases and the J gene lost 2 bases, with 14 bases spanning the gap. CDR3 region: CSATRGHGNQPQHF. CDR3 in DNA: TGCAGTGCAACCAGGGGACATGGCAATCAGCCCCAGCATTTT.

The V call is TRBV11-3, the J call TRBJ2-7; no firm D call. Germline assignment: CDR1 SGHNT and CDR2 YENEEA. The CDR3 covers 15 residues. Between the trimmed V and J ends, which lost 1 base and 5 bases, there was a span of 15 bases. The CDR3 DNA reads as TGTGCCAGCAGCTTAGGCCTCGGGCTATCCGACGAGCAGTACTTC. The encoded protein is CASSLGLGLSDEQYF.

This clonotype has a handful of counts. This sequence joins TRBV2 and TRBJ2-1; 7 bases are a match to TRBD1. CDR1 SNHLY and CDR2 FYNNEI come from the germline V gene. The CDR3 contains 15 residues. After removal of 3 bases from V and 0 bases from J, the junction contained 2 bases not matched to a gene. The CDR3 here is CASSDDRVSYNEQFF. CDR3 coding DNA: TGTGCCAGCAGTGATGACAGGGTCTCCTACAATGAGCAGTTCTTC.

This clonotype came up a few times. This sequence joins TRBV12-3 or TRBV12-4 and TRBJ1-1; weak D call: TRBD1 (6 bases). Trimming took off 7 bases at V and 5 bases at J, with 17 bases between the two ends. The CDR3 contains 14 residues. The CDR3 sequence is CASTIGGVGTEAFF. DNA of the CDR3: TGTGCCAGCACCATAGGGGGAGTAGGGACTGAAGCTTTCTTT.

This rearrangement joins TRBV12-3 or TRBV12-4 to TRBJ1-2; TRBD1 agrees at 9 bases. This CDR3 region has 14 residues. The V and J ends lost 5 bases and 7 bases, in that order; junction bases with no gene match: 8. CDR3 amino acids: CASSLSQGAGGYTF. CDR3 in DNA: TGTGCCAGCAGTCTGTCACAGGGGGCCGGTGGCTACACCTTC.

This rearrangement joins TRBV5-1 to TRBJ2-3, with no clear D. Trimming shortened V by 2 bases and J by 4 bases, and 17 bases separated the two germline ends. The CDR3 contains 16 residues. Germline V CDR1 and CDR2: SGHRS, YFSETQ. The CDR3 sequence is CASSFGPPRPADTQYF. CDR3 nucleotide sequence: TGCGCCAGCAGCTTTGGACCACCCCGACCCGCAGATACGCAGTATTTT. The full variable domain, its missing parts supplied by reference TRBV5-1 and TRBJ2-3, is KAGVTQTPRYLIKTRGQQVTLSCSPISGHRSVSWYQQTPGQGLQFLFEYFSETQRNKGNFPGRFSGRQFSNSRSEMNVSTLELGDSALYLCASSFGPPRPADTQYFGPGTRLTVL.

V is TRBV27 and J is TRBJ2-7, with D unclear. The V end was cut by 5 bases, the J end by 13 bases, with 21 bases between. From germline, CDR1 is MNHEY and CDR2 SMNVEV (reference sequence). The CDR3 totals 13 residues. Here the CDR3 reads CASSAPSGLLPYF. The CDR3 nucleotides read TGTGCCAGCAGTGCCCCGTCCGGGCTACTACCCTACTTC.

V is TRBV7-9 and J is TRBJ2-1; no clear D. Gene TRBJ2-7 matches the end of the DNA better, so the J call may be wrong. CDR3 length: 11 amino acids. Germline V gene sequence: CDR1 SEHNR, CDR2 FQNEAQ (reference sequence). CDR3 bases: TGTGCCAGCAGCTCTGCCTACGAGCAGTACTTC. It yields the protein CASSSAYEQYF.

V is TRBV6-2 or TRBV6-3 and J is TRBJ2-2, with D possibly TRBD1 on 6 matching bases. The CDR3 consists of 14 residues. The V gene's germline CDR1 is MNHEY and CDR2 SVGEGT. Trimming removed 7 bases from V and 6 bases from J, with 15 bases in between. CDR3 sequence (DNA): TGTGCCAGCACTTTACAGGGTTCTCCCGGGGAGCTGTTTTTT. This gives the protein CASTLQGSPGELFF.